Detailed here is one T cell receptor (beta chain). A single count supports this clone. Its binding antigen is unknown. Base qualities are missing; no much larger clone stands one base away. The CDR3 measures 13 amino acids from cysteine to phenylalanine. The DNA shown is the 39-base CDR3, in frame from base 1. Taken from the germline V gene, the CDR1 and CDR2 loops are MRHNA and SNTAGT. V lost 0 bases and J lost 0 bases; the stretch between them is 2 bases long. This specimen belongs to a study of PD-1 blockade in mismatch repair-deficient tumors (dated 2017 in TCRdb). Some background on the complete study: The trial enrolled just over 85 consecutive patients with 12 mismatch repair-deficient cancer types between September 2013 and 2016, all previously treated and progressing. Deep sequencing of TCR CDR3 regions was used to track tumor-associated T cell clones in peripheral blood of patients responding to PD-1 blockade. Findings and caveats that apply to the study as a whole: Clones residing in the tumor, which were often undetectable in blood before treatment, expanded quickly after pembrolizumab and then contracted, generally before radiologic responses.

The library was generated by the immunoSEQ multiplex PCR assay. TCRdb retrieved this table from immuneACCESS and kept in-frame rearrangements only. Not all clones are present; in checked studies, unresolved V genes account for under half, and no reason is known for the remainder. This sample has under 50,000 clones in its table, and over 75% of those were observed once. Roughly 3% of the sample is held by the ten biggest clonotypes. The time point label corresponds to: peripheral blood before pembrolizumab. Mismatch repair deficiency was established in every enrolled patient by polymerase chain reaction or immunohistochemistry. TCR sequencing was performed for three patients who responded to pembrolizumab therapy. Pembrolizumab PD-1 blockade was prospectively tested in advanced mismatch repair-deficient cancers, regardless of tissue of origin, in the phase II trial. Peripheral blood T cell samples were serially collected before and at multiple times after PD-1 blockade was started. Blood sampling times were expressed in weeks after the first pembrolizumab dose.

This specimen consisted of PBMCs, obtained before pembrolizumab treatment. This receptor was taken from an adult with mismatch repair-deficient cancer. The chain was built from TRBV6-4 and TRBJ1-1; no D gene call is confident. The CDR3 protein sequence reads: CASSDSLNTEAFF. DNA sequence: TGTGCCAGCAGTGACTCTCTGAACACTGAAGCTTTCTTT.